Here is one TCR beta chain with its context. After extraction with the RNeasy kit, about 0.45 to 1 ug of the RNA was reverse transcribed using random hexamers. The amplification used immunoSEQ multiplex PCR on TCR beta CDR3; it spanned 54 Vbeta and 13 Jbeta. TCRdb reanalysed the immunoSEQ multiplex PCR reads using MiXCR and keeps one entry per CDR3 protein. The profile covers fewer than 90,000 distinct CDR3 sequences, with 85% to 95% appearing a single time and under 1% taken by the ten largest. This sample is drawn from a study of CD8 T cells in Susac syndrome. About the research overall: More than 5 sequenced Susac syndrome patients had clinically active disease, while about 8 were in remission.

This CDR3 has 14 amino acids. The germline gives CDR1 LNHDA, CDR2 SQIVND (reference sequence). The V gene lost 2 bases and the J gene lost 1 base, with 6 bases spanning the gap. The TCR sequence derives from a human donor with Susac syndrome. The sequencing sample was made of CD8+ T cells from PBMCs. This rearrangement joins TRBV19 to TRBJ2-1; no definite D call. In DNA, the CDR3 is TGTGCCAGTAGTATAAGTGGATCCTACAATGAGCAGTTCTTC. It specifies CASSISGSYNEQFF.